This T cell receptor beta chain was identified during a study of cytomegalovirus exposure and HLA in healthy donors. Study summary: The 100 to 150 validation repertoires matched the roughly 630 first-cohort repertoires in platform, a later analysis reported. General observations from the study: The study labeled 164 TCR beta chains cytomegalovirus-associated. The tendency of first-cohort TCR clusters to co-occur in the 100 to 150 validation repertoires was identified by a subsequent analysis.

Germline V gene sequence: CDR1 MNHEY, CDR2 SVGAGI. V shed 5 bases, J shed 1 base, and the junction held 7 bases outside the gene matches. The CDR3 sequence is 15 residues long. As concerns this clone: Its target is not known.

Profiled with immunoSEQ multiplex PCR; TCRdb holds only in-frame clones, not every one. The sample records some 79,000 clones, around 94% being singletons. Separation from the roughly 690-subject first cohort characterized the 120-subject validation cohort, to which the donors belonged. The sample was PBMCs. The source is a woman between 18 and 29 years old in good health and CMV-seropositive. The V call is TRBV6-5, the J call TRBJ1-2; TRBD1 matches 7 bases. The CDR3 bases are TGTGCCAGCAGTGTCCGGGACAGCGTTAACTATGGCTACACCTTC. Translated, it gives CASSVRDSVNYGYTF.